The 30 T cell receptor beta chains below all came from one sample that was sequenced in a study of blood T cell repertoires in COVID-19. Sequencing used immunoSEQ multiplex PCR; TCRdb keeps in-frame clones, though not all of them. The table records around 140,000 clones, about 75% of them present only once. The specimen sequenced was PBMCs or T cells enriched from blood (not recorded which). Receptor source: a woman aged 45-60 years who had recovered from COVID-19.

CDR3 protein: CASSYLAGGAKNIQYF. For the CDR3, the DNA is TGTGCCAGCAGTTACTTAGCGGGGGGGGCCAAAAACATTCAGTACTTC. This chain joins TRBV6-5 and TRBJ2-4; TRBD2 aligns across 11 bases. CDR3 length: 16 residues. The V segment lost 1 base and the J segment 1 base; nucleotides outside the gene matches: 0. Germline-derived CDR1 and CDR2 are MNHEY and SVGAGI.

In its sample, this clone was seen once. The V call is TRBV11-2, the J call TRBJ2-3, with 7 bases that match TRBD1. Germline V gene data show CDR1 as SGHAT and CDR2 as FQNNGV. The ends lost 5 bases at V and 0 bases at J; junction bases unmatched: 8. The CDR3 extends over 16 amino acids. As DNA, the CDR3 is TGTGCCAGCAGCAGGACAGGAAGTTCTAGCACAGATACGCAGTATTTT. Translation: CASSRTGSSSTDTQYF.

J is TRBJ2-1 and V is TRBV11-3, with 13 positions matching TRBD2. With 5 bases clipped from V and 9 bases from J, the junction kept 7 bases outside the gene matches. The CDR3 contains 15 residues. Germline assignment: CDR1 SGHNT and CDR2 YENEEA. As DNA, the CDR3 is TGTGCCAGCAGCCCAGGACTAGCGGGAGAGGGTGAGCAGTTCTTC. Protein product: CASSPGLAGEGEQFF.

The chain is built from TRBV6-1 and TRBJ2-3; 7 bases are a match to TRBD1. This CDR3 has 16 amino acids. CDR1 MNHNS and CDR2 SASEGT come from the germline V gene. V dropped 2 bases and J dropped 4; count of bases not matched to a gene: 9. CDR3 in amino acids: CASSEPPGQISDTQYF. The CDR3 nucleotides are TGTGCCAGCAGTGAACCCCCGGGACAGATATCAGATACGCAGTATTTT.

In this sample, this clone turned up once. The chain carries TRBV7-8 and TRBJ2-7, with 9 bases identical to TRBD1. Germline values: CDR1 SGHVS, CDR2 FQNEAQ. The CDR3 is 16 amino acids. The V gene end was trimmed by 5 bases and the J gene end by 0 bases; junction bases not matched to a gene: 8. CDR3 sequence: CASSPHPGQGSYEQYF. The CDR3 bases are TGTGCCAGCAGCCCGCATCCGGGACAGGGCTCCTACGAGCAGTACTTC.

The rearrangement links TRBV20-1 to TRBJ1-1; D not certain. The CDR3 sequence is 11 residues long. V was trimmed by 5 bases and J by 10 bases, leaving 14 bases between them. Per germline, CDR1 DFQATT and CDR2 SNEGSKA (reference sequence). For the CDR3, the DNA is TGCAGTGCTTCAATCGGGGAAGCAGCTTTCTTT. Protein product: CSASIGEAAFF.

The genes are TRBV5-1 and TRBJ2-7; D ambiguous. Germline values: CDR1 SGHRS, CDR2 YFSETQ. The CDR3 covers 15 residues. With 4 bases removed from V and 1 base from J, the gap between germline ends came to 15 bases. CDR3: CASSLTPGRSYEQYF. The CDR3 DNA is TGCGCCAGCAGCCTTACTCCGGGTCGATCCTACGAGCAGTACTTC. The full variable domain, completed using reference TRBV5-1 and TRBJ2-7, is KAGVTQTPRYLIKTRGQQVTLSCSPISGHRSVSWYQQTPGQGLQFLFEYFSETQRNKGNFPGRFSGRQFSNSRSEMNVSTLELGDSALYLCASSLTPGRSYEQYFGPGTRLTVT.

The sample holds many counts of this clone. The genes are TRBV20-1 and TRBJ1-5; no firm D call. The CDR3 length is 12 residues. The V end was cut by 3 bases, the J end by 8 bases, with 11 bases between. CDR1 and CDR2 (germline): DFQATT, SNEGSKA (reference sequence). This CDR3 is CSASGPDEPQHF. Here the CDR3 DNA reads TGCAGTGCTAGTGGGCCAGATGAGCCCCAGCATTTT.

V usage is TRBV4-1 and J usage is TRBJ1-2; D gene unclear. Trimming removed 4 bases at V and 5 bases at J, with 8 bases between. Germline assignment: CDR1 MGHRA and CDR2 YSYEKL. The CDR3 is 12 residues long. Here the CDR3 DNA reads TGCGCCAGCAGCCGCGGAGGGTATGGCTACACCTTC. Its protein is CASSRGGYGYTF.

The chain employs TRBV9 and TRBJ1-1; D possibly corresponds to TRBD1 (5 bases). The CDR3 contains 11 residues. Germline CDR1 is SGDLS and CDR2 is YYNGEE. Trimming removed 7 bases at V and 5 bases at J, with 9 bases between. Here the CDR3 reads CASGGATEAFF. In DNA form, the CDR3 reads TGTGCCAGCGGAGGGGCTACTGAAGCTTTCTTT.

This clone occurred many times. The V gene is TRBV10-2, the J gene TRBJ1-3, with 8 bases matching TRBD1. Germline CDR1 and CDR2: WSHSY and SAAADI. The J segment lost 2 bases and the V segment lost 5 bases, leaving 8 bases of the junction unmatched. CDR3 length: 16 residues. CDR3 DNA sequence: TGCGCCAGCAGTACCAGCCCGACAGGGGCTGGAAACACCATATATTTT. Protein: CASSTSPTGAGNTIYF.

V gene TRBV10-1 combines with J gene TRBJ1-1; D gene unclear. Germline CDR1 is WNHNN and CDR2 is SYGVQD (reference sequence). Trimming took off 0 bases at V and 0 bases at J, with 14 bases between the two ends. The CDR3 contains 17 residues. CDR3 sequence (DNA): TGCGCCAGCAGTGAGTCGAAGGCGGCTGGAATGAACACTGAAGCTTTCTTT. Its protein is CASSESKAAGMNTEAFF.

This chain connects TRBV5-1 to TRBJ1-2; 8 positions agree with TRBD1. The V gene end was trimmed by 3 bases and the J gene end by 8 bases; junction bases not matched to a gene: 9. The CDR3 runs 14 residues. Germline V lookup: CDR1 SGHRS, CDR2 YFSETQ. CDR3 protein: CASSSPDRVGGYTF. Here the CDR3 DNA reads TGCGCCAGCAGCTCCCCGGACAGGGTGGGAGGCTACACCTTC.

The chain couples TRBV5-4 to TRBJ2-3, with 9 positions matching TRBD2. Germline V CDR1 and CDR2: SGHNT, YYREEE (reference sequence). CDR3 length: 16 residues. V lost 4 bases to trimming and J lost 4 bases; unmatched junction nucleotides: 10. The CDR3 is CASSPDGTSRSDTQYF. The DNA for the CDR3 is TGTGCCAGCAGCCCGGACGGGACTAGCCGATCAGATACGCAGTATTTT. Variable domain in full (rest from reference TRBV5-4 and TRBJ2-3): ETGVTQSPTHLIKTRGQQVTLRCSSQSGHNTVSWYQQALGQGPQFIFQYYREEENGRGNFPPRFSGLQFPNYSSELNVNALELDDSALYLCASSPDGTSRSDTQYFGPGTRLTVL.

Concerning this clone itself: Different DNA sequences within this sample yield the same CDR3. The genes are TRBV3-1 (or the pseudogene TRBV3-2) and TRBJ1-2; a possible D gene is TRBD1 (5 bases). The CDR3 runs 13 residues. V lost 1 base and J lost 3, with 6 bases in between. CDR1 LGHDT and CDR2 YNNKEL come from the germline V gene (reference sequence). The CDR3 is CASSQAGDYGYTF. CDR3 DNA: TGTGCCAGCAGCCAAGCGGGGGACTATGGCTACACCTTC.

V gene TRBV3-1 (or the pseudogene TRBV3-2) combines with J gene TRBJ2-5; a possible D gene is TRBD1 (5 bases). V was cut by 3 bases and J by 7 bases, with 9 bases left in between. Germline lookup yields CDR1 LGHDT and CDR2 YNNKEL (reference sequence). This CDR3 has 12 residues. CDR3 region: CASSQGRATQYF. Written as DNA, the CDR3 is TGTGCCAGCAGCCAGGGCAGGGCGACCCAGTACTTC.

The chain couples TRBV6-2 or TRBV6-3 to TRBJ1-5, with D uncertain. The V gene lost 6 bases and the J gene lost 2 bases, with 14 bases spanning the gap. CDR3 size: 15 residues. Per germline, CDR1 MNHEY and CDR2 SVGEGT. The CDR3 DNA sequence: TGTGCCAGCAGCCACCTCGCGCGGGGCAATCAGCCCCAGCATTTT. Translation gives CASSHLARGNQPQHF.

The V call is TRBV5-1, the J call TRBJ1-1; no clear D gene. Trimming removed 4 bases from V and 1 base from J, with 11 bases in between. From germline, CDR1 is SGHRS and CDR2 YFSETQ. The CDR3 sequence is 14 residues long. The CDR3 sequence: CASSRESGNTEAFF. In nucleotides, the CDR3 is TGCGCCAGCAGCCGGGAGTCGGGGAACACTGAAGCTTTCTTT.

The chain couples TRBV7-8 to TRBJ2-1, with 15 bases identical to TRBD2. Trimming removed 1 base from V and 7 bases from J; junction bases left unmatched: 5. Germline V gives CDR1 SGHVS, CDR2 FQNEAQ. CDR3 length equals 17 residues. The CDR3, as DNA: TGTGCCAGCAGCTTAGGGGGGACTAGCGGGAGGTCTAATGAGCAGTTCTTC. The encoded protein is CASSLGGTSGRSNEQFF.

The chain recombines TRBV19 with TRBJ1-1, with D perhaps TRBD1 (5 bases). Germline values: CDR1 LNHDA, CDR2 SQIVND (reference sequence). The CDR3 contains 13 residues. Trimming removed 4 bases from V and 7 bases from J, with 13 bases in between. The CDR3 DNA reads TGTGCCAGTAGTAGAAATCCAGGGTTTGAAGCTTTCTTT. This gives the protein CASSRNPGFEAFF.

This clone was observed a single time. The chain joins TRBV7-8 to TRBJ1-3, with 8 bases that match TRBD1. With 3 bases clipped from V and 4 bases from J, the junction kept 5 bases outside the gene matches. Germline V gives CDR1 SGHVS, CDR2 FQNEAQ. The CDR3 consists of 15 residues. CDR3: CASSFGTGQGNTIYF. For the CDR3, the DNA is TGTGCCAGCAGCTTTGGGACAGGCCAGGGAAACACCATATATTTT.

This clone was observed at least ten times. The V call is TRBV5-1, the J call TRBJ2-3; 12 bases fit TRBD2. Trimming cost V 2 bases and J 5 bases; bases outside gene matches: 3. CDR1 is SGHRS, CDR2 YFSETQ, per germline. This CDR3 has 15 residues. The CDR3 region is CASSFKLAGGDTQYF. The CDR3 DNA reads TGCGCCAGCAGCTTTAAACTAGCGGGGGGAGATACGCAGTATTTT.

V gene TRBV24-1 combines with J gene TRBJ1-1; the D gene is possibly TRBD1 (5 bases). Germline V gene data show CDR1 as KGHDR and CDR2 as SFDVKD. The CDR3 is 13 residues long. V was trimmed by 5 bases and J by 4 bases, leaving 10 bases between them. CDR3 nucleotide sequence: TGTGCCACCAGTGTCCGGGGGGGCACTGAAGCTTTCTTT. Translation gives CATSVRGGTEAFF.

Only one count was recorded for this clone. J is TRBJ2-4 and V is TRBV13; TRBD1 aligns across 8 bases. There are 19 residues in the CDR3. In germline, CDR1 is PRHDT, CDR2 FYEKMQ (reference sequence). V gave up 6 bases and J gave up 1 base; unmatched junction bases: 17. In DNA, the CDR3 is TGTGCCAGCAGTTCCACCGGGACAGGCCATGTTATTGCCAAAAACATTCAGTACTTC. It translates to CASSSTGTGHVIAKNIQYF.

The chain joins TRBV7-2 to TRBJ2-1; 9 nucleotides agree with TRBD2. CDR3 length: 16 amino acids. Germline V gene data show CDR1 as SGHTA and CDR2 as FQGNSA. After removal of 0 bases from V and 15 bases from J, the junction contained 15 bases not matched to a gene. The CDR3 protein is CASSLAVRRGGLSLFF. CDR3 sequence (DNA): TGTGCCAGCAGCTTAGCGGTACGGCGGGGGGGCTTGTCTCTGTTCTTC.

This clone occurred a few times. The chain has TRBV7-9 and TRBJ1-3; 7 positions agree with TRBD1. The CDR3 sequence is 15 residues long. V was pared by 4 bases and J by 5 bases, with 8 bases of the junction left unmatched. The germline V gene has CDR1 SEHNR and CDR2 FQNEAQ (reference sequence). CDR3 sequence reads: CASSSLGTERNTIYF. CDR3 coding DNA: TGTGCCAGCAGCTCCCTGGGGACAGAAAGAAACACCATATATTTT.

CDR3 sequence: CASSLTGAGTGELFF. DNA of the CDR3: TGCGCCAGCAGCTTGACGGGAGCAGGCACCGGGGAGCTGTTTTTT. The chain joins TRBV5-1 to TRBJ2-2, with D maybe TRBD2 (6 bases). Per the germline V gene, CDR1 is SGHRS and CDR2 is YFSETQ. The CDR3 is 15 amino acids. Trimming cost V 1 base and J 4 bases, with 11 bases left between them.

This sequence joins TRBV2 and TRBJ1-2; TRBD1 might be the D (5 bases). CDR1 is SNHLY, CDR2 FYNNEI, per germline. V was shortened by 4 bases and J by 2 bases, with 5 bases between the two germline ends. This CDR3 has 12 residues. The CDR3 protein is CASSAGNYGYTF. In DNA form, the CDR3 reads TGTGCCAGCAGTGCAGGGAACTATGGCTACACCTTC.

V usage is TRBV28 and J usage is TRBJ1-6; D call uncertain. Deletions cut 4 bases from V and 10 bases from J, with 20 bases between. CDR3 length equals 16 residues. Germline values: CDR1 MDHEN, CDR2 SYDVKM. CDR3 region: CASSSLSGVSGSPLHF. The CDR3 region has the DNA TGTGCCAGCAGTTCCTTATCCGGGGTGAGTGGCTCACCCCTCCACTTT.

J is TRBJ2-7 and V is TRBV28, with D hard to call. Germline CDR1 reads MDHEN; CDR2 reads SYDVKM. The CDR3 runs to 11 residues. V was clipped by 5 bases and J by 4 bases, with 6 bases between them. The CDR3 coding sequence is TGTGCCAGCAGTCCCCTGTACGAGCAGTACTTC. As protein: CASSPLYEQYF.